The following is a TCR beta chain sequence with its context. What it recognizes is unknown. Sequencing used immunoSEQ multiplex PCR; TCRdb keeps in-frame clones, though not all of them. The sample holds under 50,000 clones, around 79% seen once. After stimulus-free culture, autoproliferating CFSE-dim and non-proliferating CFSE-high T cells were sequenced separately. Replicate wells were pooled after less than eight days of stimulus-free culture of roughly 5x10^7 CFSE-labeled PBMCs. Without exogenous stimuli, approximately 0.5 uM CFSE-labeled PBMCs were cultured serum-free. V was pared by 5 bases and J by 4 bases, with 17 bases between. The germline V gene encodes CDR1 SQVTM and CDR2 ANQGSEA. This CDR3 has 14 residues. The record originates from a study of memory B cells and T cells in multiple sclerosis. Findings and limits, study-wide: Compartments had unequal clone-set sizes, affecting shared clonotype counts.

The sequenced material came from PBMCs from blood kept in culture. The clonotype comes from a human donor with multiple sclerosis. This chain links TRBV29-1 with TRBJ1-2; D gene unclear. For the CDR3, the DNA is TGCAGCGTTACGGGGTCGGACGGACTCTATGGCTACACCTTC. Amino acid sequence: CSVTGSDGLYGYTF.